The clone carrying this TCR beta chain appeared a few times. This record belongs to a study of T-cell memory formation after mild COVID-19. Study as a whole: Most TCR clusters belonged to a single donor.

5'RACE primed from the constant segment yielded TCR alpha and TCR beta cDNA libraries bearing sample barcodes and UMIs. TCRdb used MiXCR to reprocess the 5' RACE reads, holding one entry per CDR3 protein. The table has about 360,000 distinct CDR3 sequences, over 10% seen once. This clonotype was obtained from a man aged 18 to 30 who had mild COVID-19 (a few samples of this study predate the infection). Cell type and time point are not known. Specimen: PBMCs or a T cell subset sorted from them (not recorded which).

Written as DNA, the CDR3 is TGTGCCAGCAGCTTTGCTAGCGGGGATGAGCAGTTCTTC. The encoded protein is CASSFASGDEQFF. This chain uses TRBV7-9 with TRBJ2-1; 9 positions agree with TRBD2. The CDR3 sequence is 13 residues long. V was pared by 3 bases and J by 8 bases, with 2 bases of the junction left unmatched. Germline V gene sequence: CDR1 SEHNR, CDR2 FQNEAQ (reference sequence).